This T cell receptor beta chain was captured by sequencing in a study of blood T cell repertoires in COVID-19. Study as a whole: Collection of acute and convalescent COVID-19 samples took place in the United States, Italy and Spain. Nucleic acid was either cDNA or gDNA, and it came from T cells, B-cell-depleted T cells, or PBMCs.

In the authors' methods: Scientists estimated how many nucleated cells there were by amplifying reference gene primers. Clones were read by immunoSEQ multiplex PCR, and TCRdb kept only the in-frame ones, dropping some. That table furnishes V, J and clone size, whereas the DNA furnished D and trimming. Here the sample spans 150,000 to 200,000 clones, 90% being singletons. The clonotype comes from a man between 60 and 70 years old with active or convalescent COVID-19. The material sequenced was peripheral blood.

CDR3 loop: CSVEEVRSLFF. In DNA, the CDR3 is TGCAGCGTTGAAGAAGTCAGGTCCCTGTTTTTT. J is TRBJ1-4 and V is TRBV29-1; D remains unclear. V was shortened by 0 bases and J by 14 bases, with 10 bases between the two germline ends. The CDR3 runs to 11 residues. Germline CDR1 SQVTM, CDR2 ANQGSEA.